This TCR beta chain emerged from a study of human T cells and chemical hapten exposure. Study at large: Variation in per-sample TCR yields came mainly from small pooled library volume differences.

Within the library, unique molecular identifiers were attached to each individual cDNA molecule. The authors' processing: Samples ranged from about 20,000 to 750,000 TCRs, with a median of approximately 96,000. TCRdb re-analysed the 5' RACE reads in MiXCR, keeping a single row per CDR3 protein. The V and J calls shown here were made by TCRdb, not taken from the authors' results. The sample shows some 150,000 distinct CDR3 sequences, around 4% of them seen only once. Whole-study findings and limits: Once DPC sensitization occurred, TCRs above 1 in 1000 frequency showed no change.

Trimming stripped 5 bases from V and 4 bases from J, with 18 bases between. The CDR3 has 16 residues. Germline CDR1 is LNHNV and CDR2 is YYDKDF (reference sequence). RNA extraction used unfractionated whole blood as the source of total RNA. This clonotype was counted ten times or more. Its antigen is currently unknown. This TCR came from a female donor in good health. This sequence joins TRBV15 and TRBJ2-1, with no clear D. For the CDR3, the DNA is TGTGCCACCAGCGCCACAAGACCCCCCTCGTACAATGAGCAGTTCTTC. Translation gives CATSATRPPSYNEQFF.